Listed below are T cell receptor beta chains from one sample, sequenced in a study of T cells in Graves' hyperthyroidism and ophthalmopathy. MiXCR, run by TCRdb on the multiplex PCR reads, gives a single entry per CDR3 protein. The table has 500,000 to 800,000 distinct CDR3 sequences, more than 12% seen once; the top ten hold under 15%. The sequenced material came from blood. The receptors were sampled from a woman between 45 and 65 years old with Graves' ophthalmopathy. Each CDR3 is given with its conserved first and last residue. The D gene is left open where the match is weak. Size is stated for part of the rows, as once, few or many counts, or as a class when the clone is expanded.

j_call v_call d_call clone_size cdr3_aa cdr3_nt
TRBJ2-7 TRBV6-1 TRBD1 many CASSGTGTGSDEQYF TGTGCCAGCAGTGGTACCGGGACAGGGTCAGACGAGCAGTACTTC
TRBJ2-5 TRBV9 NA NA CASSVSQQETQYF TGTGCCAGCAGCGTATCACAGCAAGAGACCCAGTACTTC
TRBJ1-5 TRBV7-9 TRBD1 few CASSDTGVNPPQHF TGTGCCAGCAGCGATACAGGGGTAAACCCGCCCCAGCATTTT
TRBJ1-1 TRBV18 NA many CASSPVPGEEAFF TGTGCCAGCTCACCAGTTCCAGGGGAGGAAGCTTTCTTT
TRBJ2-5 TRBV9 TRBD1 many CASSIPGTAVETQYF TGTGCCAGCAGCATCCCCGGGACAGCGGTGGAGACCCAGTACTTC
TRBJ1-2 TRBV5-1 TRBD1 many CASSFGQANYGYTF TGCGCCAGCAGCTTCGGACAGGCTAACTATGGCTACACCTTC
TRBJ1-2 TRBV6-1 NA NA CASSEGGLGYGYTF TGTGCCAGCAGTGAAGGGGGACTGGGATATGGCTACACCTTC
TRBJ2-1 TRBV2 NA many CASSALGLSYNEQFF TGTGCCAGCAGTGCTCTAGGACTCTCCTACAATGAGCAGTTCTTC
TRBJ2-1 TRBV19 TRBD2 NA CASSPSGSPHNEQFF TGTGCCAGTAGTCCTAGCGGGAGCCCCCACAATGAGCAGTTCTTC
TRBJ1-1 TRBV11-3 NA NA CASSLNDNTEAFF TGTGCCAGCAGCTTAAATGACAACACTGAAGCTTTCTTT
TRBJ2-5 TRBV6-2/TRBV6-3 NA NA CASIRHPTRQETQYF TGTGCCAGCATTCGACACCCTACCAGACAAGAGACCCAGTACTTC
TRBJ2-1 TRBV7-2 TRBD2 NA CASSPTSGAERSYNEQFF TGTGCCAGCAGCCCGACTAGCGGGGCGGAGCGGTCCTACAATGAGCAGTTCTTC
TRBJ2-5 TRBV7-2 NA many CASSPGRGSGTQYF TGTGCCAGCAGCCCCGGACGAGGGTCAGGGACCCAGTACTTC
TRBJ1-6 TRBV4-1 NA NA CASSQEGDSLKNSPLHF TGCGCCAGCAGCCAAGAAGGCGACAGCCTTAAAAATTCACCCCTCCACTTT
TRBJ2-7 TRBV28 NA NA CASSLVTLNEQYF TGTGCCAGCAGTTTAGTCACCCTAAACGAGCAGTACTTC
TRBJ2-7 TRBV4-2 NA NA CASSQDWQGDYEQYF TGTGCCAGCAGCCAAGATTGGCAGGGAGACTACGAGCAGTACTTC
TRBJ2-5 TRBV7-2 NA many CASSLAAGTKQETQYF TGTGCCAGCAGCTTAGCAGCCGGGACGAAACAAGAGACCCAGTACTTC
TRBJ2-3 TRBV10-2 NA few CASRIHWGEGDTQYF TGCGCCAGCAGGATCCATTGGGGAGAGGGAGATACGCAGTATTTT
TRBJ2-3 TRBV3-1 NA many CASSQGVANTDTQYF TGTGCCAGCAGCCAAGGGGTAGCGAACACAGATACGCAGTATTTT
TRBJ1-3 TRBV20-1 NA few CSARSPGGAGSGNTIYF TGCAGTGCTAGAAGCCCCGGGGGGGCCGGCTCTGGAAACACCATATATTTT
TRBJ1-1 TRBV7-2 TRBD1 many CASSLPTGPNPNTEAFF TGTGCCAGCAGCTTACCGACAGGGCCGAACCCGAACACTGAAGCTTTCTTT
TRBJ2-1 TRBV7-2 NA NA CASSISSGTQYNEQFF TGTGCCAGCAGCATCAGTTCCGGGACACAATACAATGAGCAGTTCTTC
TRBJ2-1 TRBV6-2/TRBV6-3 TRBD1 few CASSYLDRGGNEQFF TGTGCCAGCAGTTACCTGGACAGGGGGGGCAATGAGCAGTTCTTC
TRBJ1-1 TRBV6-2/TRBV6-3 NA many CASSLDGPNTEAFF TGTGCCAGCAGTCTCGACGGACCGAACACTGAAGCTTTCTTT
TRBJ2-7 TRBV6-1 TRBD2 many CASSQAGGTGEQYF TGTGCCAGCAGTCAAGCGGGAGGGACGGGGGAGCAGTACTTC
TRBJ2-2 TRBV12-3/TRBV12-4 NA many CASSREEGPHTGELFF TGTGCCAGCAGTCGAGAGGAGGGGCCCCACACCGGGGAGCTGTTTTTT
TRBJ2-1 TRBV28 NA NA CASSRAGTPYNEQFF TGTGCCAGCAGTAGGGCCGGGACTCCCTACAATGAGCAGTTCTTC
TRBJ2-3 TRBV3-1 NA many CASSQESTDTQYF TGTGCCAGCAGCCAAGAAAGCACAGATACGCAGTATTTT
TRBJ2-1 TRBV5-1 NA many CASRSLGIGPYNEQFF TGCGCCAGCAGGTCATTGGGGATAGGGCCCTACAATGAGCAGTTCTTC
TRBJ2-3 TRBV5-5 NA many CASSLPTAQSRTDTQYF TGTGCCAGCAGCTTACCCACTGCGCAGAGTAGAACAGATACGCAGTATTTT
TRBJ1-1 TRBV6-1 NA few CASSPGPKNTEAFF TGTGCCAGCAGTCCCGGCCCTAAGAACACTGAAGCTTTCTTT
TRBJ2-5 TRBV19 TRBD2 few CASSEGTTSQETQYF TGTGCCAGTAGTGAGGGGACTACCTCACAAGAGACCCAGTACTTC
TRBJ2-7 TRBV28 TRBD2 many CASSPGLVGYEQYF TGTGCCAGCAGCCCAGGACTAGTGGGCTACGAGCAGTACTTC
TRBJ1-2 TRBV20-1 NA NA CSATESSGDYGYAF TGCAGTGCTACAGAAAGTTCGGGAGACTATGGCTACGCCTTC
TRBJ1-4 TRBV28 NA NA CASSLRGGSEKLFF TGTGCCAGCAGTTTAAGGGGAGGGAGCGAAAAACTGTTTTTT
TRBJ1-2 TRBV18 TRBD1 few CASSPRDLQGADGYTF TGTGCCAGCTCACCACGTGATTTACAGGGGGCGGATGGCTACACCTTC
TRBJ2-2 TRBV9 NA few CASSVEASRAGELFF TGTGCCAGCAGCGTAGAAGCGTCCCGCGCCGGGGAGCTGTTTTTT
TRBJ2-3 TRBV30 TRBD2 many CAWGRLAGLTDTQYF TGTGCCTGGGGGAGACTAGCGGGACTCACAGATACGCAGTATTTT
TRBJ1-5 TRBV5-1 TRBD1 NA CASSLQGGGNQPQHF TGCGCCAGCAGCTTACAGGGGGGAGGCAATCAGCCCCAGCATTTT
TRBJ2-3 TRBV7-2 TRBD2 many CASRHGGGGTTDTQYF TGTGCCAGCAGACACGGGGGGGGAGGGACCACAGATACGCAGTATTTT
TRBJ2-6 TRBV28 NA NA CASSSFASGANVLTF TGTGCCAGCAGTTCCTTTGCCTCTGGGGCCAACGTCCTGACTTTC
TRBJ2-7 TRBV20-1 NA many CSANGDRTYEQYF TGCAGTGCTAATGGGGACCGGACCTACGAGCAGTACTTC
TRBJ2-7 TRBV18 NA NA CASSPVGGLYEQYF TGTGCCAGCTCACCGGTAGGGGGGCTCTACGAGCAGTACTTC
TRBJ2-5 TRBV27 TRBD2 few CASSLGTRLETQYF TGTGCCAGCAGTTTAGGGACTAGGCTAGAGACCCAGTACTTC
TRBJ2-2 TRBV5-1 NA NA CASSLSVERGTNTGELFF TGCGCCAGCAGCTTGTCGGTAGAGAGGGGTACGAACACCGGGGAGCTGTTTTTT
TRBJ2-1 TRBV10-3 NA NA CATTVGNEQFF TGTGCCACCACGGTCGGGAATGAGCAGTTCTTC
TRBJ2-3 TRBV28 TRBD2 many CASISGGPDTQYF TGTGCCAGCATTAGCGGGGGGCCGGATACGCAGTATTTT
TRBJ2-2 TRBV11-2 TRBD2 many CASSSTIGRRNTGELFF TGTGCCAGCAGCTCCACTATCGGGAGGCGGAACACCGGGGAGCTGTTTTTT
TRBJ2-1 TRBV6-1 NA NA CASSSAAALFF TGTGCCAGCAGTAGTGCCGCGGCACTGTTCTTC
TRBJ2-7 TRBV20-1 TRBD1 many CSARTGGDSSYEQYF TGCAGTGCTAGAACAGGGGGTGACAGCTCCTACGAGCAGTACTTC
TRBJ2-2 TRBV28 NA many CASSPPQRTGELFF TGTGCCAGCAGTCCCCCCCAACGGACCGGGGAGCTGTTTTTT
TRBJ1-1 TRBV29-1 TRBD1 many CSVSRDRDTEAFF TGCAGCGTTTCCCGGGACAGGGACACTGAAGCTTTCTTT